This T cell receptor (beta chain) was identified during a study of cytotoxic CD8 clonotypes in ibrutinib-treated CLL. Study-wide background: Response was recorded as partial in approximately 25 patients and complete in 2; at median roughly 63 months, approximately 14 remained remitted and approximately twelve had progressed. Samples had a mean of approximately 260,000 productive templates and more than 85,000 productive rearrangements.

Trimming removed 0 bases from V and 6 bases from J; junction bases left unmatched: 4. CDR1 and CDR2 from the germline V gene are ENHRY and SYGVKD. CDR3 length: 15 residues. The intended depth for sequencing was 1 in 200,000 to 1 in 1 million T cells. The repertoire was sequenced with immunoSEQ multiplex PCR; TCRdb's copy has only in-frame clones and lacks some. The sample consists of 60,000 to 70,000 clones, roughly 57% of them appearing once. The V and J genes are TRBV10-3 and TRBJ2-2; 7 bases align to TRBD1. The TCR comes from a human donor with chronic lymphocytic leukemia. The sample in question was PBMCs, obtained after 12 months of ibrutinib treatment. CDR3 region: CAISESTGLAGELFF. The CDR3 DNA follows: TGTGCCATCAGTGAGTCGACAGGGCTGGCCGGGGAGCTGTTTTTT.